The 24 T cell receptor beta chains below were found in one sample sequenced in a study of regulatory T cells in long-lasting Graves disease. As for time point: persistent/refractory GD, antithyroid drugs over 5 years with positive TRAb. RNA isolated from PBMCs was used to make the TCR library. TCR beta libraries were built with iRepertoire HTBI primers and Arm-PCR of CDR3 regions. TCRdb recomputed calls from the multiplex PCR reads with MiXCR, one row per CDR3 protein. The sample lists around 460,000 distinct CDR3 sequences, about 22% occurring once. The sample was peripheral blood mononuclear cells (PBMCs), taken when the disease was refractory, from a patient treated with antithyroid drugs. The receptors stem from a female donor with Graves disease.

At least ten counts were recorded for this clonotype. This chain links TRBV28 with TRBJ1-3; no firm D call. CDR1 is MDHEN, CDR2 SYDVKM, per germline. Trimming took 11 bases from V and 4 from J, leaving 9 bases between them. This CDR3 region has 11 residues. The CDR3 DNA reads TGTGCCGGTCAAGCCGGAAACACCATATATTTT. This gives the protein CAGQAGNTIYF.

V gene TRBV19 combines with J gene TRBJ1-5, with D possibly being TRBD1 (6 bases). Trimming stripped 5 bases from V and 0 bases from J, with 11 bases between. Per the germline V gene, CDR1 is LNHDA and CDR2 is SQIVND (reference sequence). This CDR3 has 15 residues. CDR3 coding DNA: TGTGCCAGTAGTCCCCGGGACACTAGCAATCAGCCCCAGCATTTT. Amino acid sequence: CASSPRDTSNQPQHF.

This clonotype appeared many times. The V call is TRBV15, the J call TRBJ1-1; the D gene is possibly TRBD1 (6 bases). Germline CDR1 reads LNHNV; CDR2 reads YYDKDF (reference sequence). The V end was cut by 6 bases, the J end by 4 bases, with 9 bases between. The CDR3 extends over 12 amino acids. As DNA, the CDR3 is TGTGCCACCAGTGAAGGGGGCACTGAAGCTTTCTTT. This codes for CATSEGGTEAFF. The whole variable domain, remainder taken from reference TRBV15 and TRBJ1-1, is DAMVIQNPRYQVTQFGKPVTLSCSQTLNHNVMYWYQQKSSQAPKLLFHYYDKDFNNEADTPDNFQSRRPNTSFCFLDIRSPGLGDTAMYLCATSEGGTEAFFGQGTRLTVV.

This clonotype was recorded many times. The chain has TRBV30 and TRBJ1-4; no reliable D call. The CDR3 is 12 amino acids. CDR1 and CDR2 (germline): GTSNPN, SVGIG (reference sequence). V lost 0 bases, J lost 6 bases, and 5 bases lay in between. Written as DNA, the CDR3 is TGTGCCTGGAGTGTACAAGATGAAAAACTGTTTTTT. Translation: CAWSVQDEKLFF.

To note about this clonotype: One end of the junction fails to match germline, which may point to a read error. The chain links TRBV5-6 to TRBJ2-5; 8 bases are a match to TRBD1. Per germline, CDR1 SGHDT and CDR2 YYEEEE. CDR3 size: 14 residues. CDR3 nucleotides: TGTGCCAGCAGCCAACAGGGGGTCCAAGAGGCCCAGTACTTC. It yields the protein CASSQQGVQEAQYF.

This clonotype has a count of ten or more. The chain has TRBV28 and TRBJ1-6; D is unresolved. V lost 6 bases and J lost 3, with 6 bases in between. The V gene's germline CDR1 is MDHEN and CDR2 SYDVKM. This CDR3 region has 13 residues. The CDR3 spells CASRGYYNSPLHF. The DNA of the CDR3 is TGTGCCAGCAGGGGGTACTATAATTCACCCCTCCACTTT.

This clonotype was observed a few times. Since a much larger clone is just one base distant, this may be a read error. The chain recombines TRBV6-2 or TRBV6-3 with TRBJ2-5; TRBD1 might be the D (5 bases). Germline V lookup: CDR1 MNHEY, CDR2 SVGEGT. This CDR3 has 13 residues. In DNA, the CDR3 is TGTGCCACCAGGGATTGGTACCAAGAGACCCAGCACTTC. Translating gives CATRDWYQETQHF.

The chain links TRBV4-1 to TRBJ2-7, with 7 bases matching TRBD1. Germline lookup yields CDR1 MGHRA and CDR2 YSYEKL. The CDR3 totals 16 residues. With V trimmed by 4 bases and J by 0 bases, 9 bases remained unmatched. CDR3 coding DNA: TGCGCCAGCAGCCTAACCAGACAGGGAAGCTCCTACGAGCAGTACTTC. Protein product: CASSLTRQGSSYEQYF.

The V gene is TRBV7-2, the J gene TRBJ2-5; 10 bases match TRBD2. There are 16 residues in the CDR3. From germline, CDR1 is SGHTA and CDR2 FQGNSA. Trimming at V came to 5 bases and at J to 4 bases, leaving 10 bases not matched to a gene. The CDR3 coding sequence is TGTGCCAGCAGCCCGGAAGCGGGAGGGTTGGGAGAGACCCAGTACTTC. It codes for CASSPEAGGLGETQYF.

In its sample, this clonotype was seen many times. The rearrangement joins TRBV10-3 to TRBJ2-5; maybe TRBD1 (6 bases). Trimming removed 3 bases at V and 1 base at J, with 9 bases between. CDR1 and CDR2 from the germline V gene are ENHRY and SYGVKD. The CDR3 contains 14 residues. The CDR3 protein is CAISEQGGQETQYF. Here the CDR3 DNA reads TGTGCCATCAGTGAACAGGGTGGCCAAGAGACCCAGTACTTC.

V and J are TRBV7-8 and TRBJ1-2; possibly TRBD1 for D (5 bases). Germline V gene sequence: CDR1 SGHVS, CDR2 FQNEAQ. Trimming removed 8 bases from V and 7 bases from J, with 17 bases in between. This CDR3 is 13 amino acids long. The DNA of the CDR3 is TGTGCCAGCTATCAACCGGGGCTAAGTGGCTACACCTTC. The encoded protein is CASYQPGLSGYTF.

V and J are TRBV20-1 and TRBJ1-6; TRBD1 agrees at 8 bases. CDR1 DFQATT and CDR2 SNEGSKA come from the germline V gene (reference sequence). The CDR3 runs to 14 residues. Trimming cost V 6 bases and J 9 bases; bases outside gene matches: 10. CDR3 DNA sequence: TGCAGTGCCGCTCAAGGGACAGGTTTTTCACCCCTCCACTTT. Translation gives CSAAQGTGFSPLHF.

This clonotype was seen repeatedly, ten times or more. The chain joins TRBV6-1 to TRBJ2-7; a possible D gene is TRBD1 (6 bases). Trimming removed 7 bases at V and 3 bases at J, with 16 bases between. From germline, CDR1 is MNHNS and CDR2 SASEGT. The CDR3 covers 14 residues. The CDR3 DNA reads as TGTGCCAGCAATCCAAAGGGGGTAGGCTACGAGCAGTACTTC. Translation: CASNPKGVGYEQYF.

This clonotype was observed many times. J is TRBJ1-1 and V is TRBV28, with D perhaps matching TRBD1 (5 bases). From germline, CDR1 is MDHEN and CDR2 SYDVKM. V lost 6 bases and J 1 base, leaving 12 bases between the germline ends. The CDR3 length is 14 residues. CDR3 in amino acids: CASRMGRENTEAFF. The CDR3 bases are TGTGCCAGCAGAATGGGACGGGAGAACACTGAAGCTTTCTTT.

This clonotype was seen many times. V and J are TRBV28 and TRBJ1-3; TRBD1 is a possible D gene (5 bases). From germline, CDR1 is MDHEN and CDR2 SYDVKM. This CDR3 is 15 amino acids long. Deletions cut 5 bases from V and 9 bases from J, with 20 bases between. CDR3 amino acids: CASSPGGAGKSTIYF. In DNA form, the CDR3 reads TGTGCCAGCAGTCCCGGCGGGGCGGGAAAAAGCACCATATATTTT.

This clonotype was counted between two and nine times. The chain is built from TRBV24-1 and TRBJ2-2; D might be TRBD1 or TRBD2, each matching 5 bases. The CDR3 has 17 residues. Looked up from germline, CDR1 is KGHDR and CDR2 is SFDVKD. V was cut by 7 bases and J by 3 bases, with 20 bases left in between. This CDR3 reads CATRETSRVGDTGELFF. CDR3 in DNA: TGTGCCACCAGGGAAACCTCCAGGGTCGGGGACACCGGGGAGCTGTTTTTT.

Only a few counts were recorded for this clonotype. The rearrangement joins TRBV6-1 to TRBJ2-7; D perhaps matches TRBD1 (6 bases). The V end lost 6 bases, the J end lost 5 bases, and 11 bases lay between the germline ends. The CDR3 is 12 amino acids. Looked up from germline, CDR1 is MNHNS and CDR2 is SASEGT. As DNA, the CDR3 is TGTGCCAGCAGCCCGGGACACCACGAGCAGTACTTC. It specifies CASSPGHHEQYF.

This clonotype was detected ten times or more. The J gene is TRBJ2-5, the V gene TRBV11-2; D remains unclear. Germline loops: CDR1 SGHAT, CDR2 FQNNGV. The V end lost 2 bases, the J end lost 4 bases, and 20 bases lay between the germline ends. The CDR3 is 17 residues long. The CDR3 coding sequence is TGTGCCAGCAGCTTAACTCTGGACCAAACTATGGCAGAGACCCAGTACTTC. Translation: CASSLTLDQTMAETQYF.

This clonotype has at least ten counts. The rearrangement links TRBV29-1 to TRBJ2-2, with D uncertain. There are 15 residues in the CDR3. V was clipped by 2 bases and J by 4 bases, with 14 bases between them. Germline values: CDR1 SQVTM, CDR2 ANQGSEA. The CDR3 here is CSVEIWVRGTGELFF. The CDR3 DNA sequence: TGCAGCGTTGAAATTTGGGTACGAGGCACCGGGGAGCTGTTTTTT.

This clonotype has a count of ten or more. The chain uses TRBV10-3 and TRBJ1-5; D might be TRBD1 (5 bases). The V end lost 10 bases, the J end lost 5 bases, and 24 bases lay between the germline ends. Germline V gene data show CDR1 as ENHRY and CDR2 as SYGVKD. The CDR3 is 16 residues long. The CDR3 protein is CATAGLGAGSYQPQHF. CDR3 in DNA: TGTGCCACCGCTGGACTTGGGGCAGGGAGTTATCAGCCCCAGCATTTT.

On this clonotype itself: Given a much more abundant clone one base away, this may be a read error. The genes are TRBV29-1 and TRBJ2-7, with no clear D. CDR1 and CDR2 from the germline V gene are SQVTM and ANQGSEA. This CDR3 contains 12 residues. The ends were cut back, 6 bases at V and 0 bases at J, with 9 bases in the middle. CDR3 in amino acids: CSVHMGSYEQYF. In nucleotides, the CDR3 is TGCAGCGTCCACATGGGCTCCTACGAGCAGTACTTC.

There are many counts of this clonotype. V is TRBV2 and J is TRBJ1-1; D gene ambiguous. Trimming left V 7 bases short and J 3 bases short, with 9 bases between. The CDR3 consists of 12 residues. CDR1 is SNHLY and CDR2 is FYNNEI in the germline V gene. For the CDR3, the DNA is TGTGCCAGCAAGGCAGCCTACACTGAAGCTTTCTTT. This encodes CASKAAYTEAFF.

This chain uses TRBV9 with TRBJ1-2; D call uncertain. CDR1 is SGDLS, CDR2 YYNGEE, per germline. This CDR3 comprises 15 residues. Trimming took 0 bases from V and 1 from J, leaving 10 bases between them. CDR3 sequence (DNA): TGTGCCAGCAGCGTAGGTACAGCACTTAACTATGGCTACACCTTC. This codes for CASSVGTALNYGYTF.

This clonotype was picked up many times. V and J are TRBV11-2 and TRBJ2-7; tentative D call: TRBD1 (5 bases). This CDR3 comprises 15 residues. Germline-derived CDR1 and CDR2 are SGHAT and FQNNGV. Deletions cut 1 base from V and 7 bases from J, with 17 bases between. For the CDR3, the DNA is TGTGCCAGCAGCTTAGGTACAGGACGGATCTTGGAGCAGTACTTC. Protein product: CASSLGTGRILEQYF.